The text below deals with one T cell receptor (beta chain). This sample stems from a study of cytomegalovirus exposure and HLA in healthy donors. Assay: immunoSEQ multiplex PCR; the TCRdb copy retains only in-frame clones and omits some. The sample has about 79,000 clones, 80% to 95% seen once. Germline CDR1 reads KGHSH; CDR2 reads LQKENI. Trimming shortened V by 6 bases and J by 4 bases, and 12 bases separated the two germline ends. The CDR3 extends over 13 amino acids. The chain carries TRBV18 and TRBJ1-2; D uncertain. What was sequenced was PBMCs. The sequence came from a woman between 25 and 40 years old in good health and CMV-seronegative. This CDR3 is CASSPESVYGYTF. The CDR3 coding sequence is TGTGCCAGCTCCCCAGAAAGCGTCTATGGCTACACCTTC.